This T cell receptor beta chain was sequenced during a study of OX40 agonist ivuxolimab in advanced cancers. Study-wide background: Prior anti-PD-1, anti-PD-L1 or anti-CTLA-4 therapy did not bar entry, and approximately 40% had some.

Using immunoSEQ multiplex PCR, the repertoire was profiled, and TCRdb retains in-frame clones only, with some absent. This sample has 65,000 to 95,000 clones, with around 90% found just once. Study results and caveats: In general, CD8+ T cells held more expanded clones than CD4+ did, on average.

Comments on this clone: The antigen is undetermined.

The specimen comprised CD4+ or CD8+ T cells sorted from blood, sampled in a trial of the OX40 agonist ivuxolimab. The source is an adult with an advanced solid tumor such as melanoma, head and neck, liver or kidney cancer.

CDR3 DNA sequence: TGTGCCAGCAGAATAAGGGGGGCGCTCTCCGATACGCAGTATTTT. Protein sequence: CASRIRGALSDTQYF. The J gene is TRBJ2-3, the V gene TRBV27; D is tentatively TRBD1 or TRBD2 (6 bases each). Trimming stripped 6 bases from V and 6 bases from J, with 19 bases between. Germline-derived CDR1 and CDR2 are MNHEY and SMNVEV (reference sequence). CDR3 length equals 15 residues.